The clone carrying this T cell receptor beta chain was counted between two and nine times. The sample is drawn from a study of PD-1 blockade in classical Hodgkin lymphoma. Germline lookup yields CDR1 LGHNA and CDR2 YNFKEQ. CDR3 length equals 12 residues. Trimming at V came to 5 bases and at J to 5 bases, leaving 2 bases not matched to a gene. Every patient had relapsed following autologous stem cell transplantation, and cohorts differed in brentuximab vedotin exposure. Using immunoSEQ multiplex PCR, the repertoire was profiled, and TCRdb retains in-frame clones only, with some absent. This sample carries roughly 12,000 clones, about 85% of them seen once, and the ten largest clones take about 30%.

The clonotype was recovered from a human donor with classical Hodgkin lymphoma. This chain links TRBV4-2 with TRBJ1-1; TRBD1 matches 7 bases. The sample consisted of peripheral blood mononuclear cells (PBMCs), taken at baseline. As DNA, the CDR3 is TGTGCCAGCAGCTTACAGGGGACTGAAGCTTTCTTT. Its protein is CASSLQGTEAFF.